Listed here are 17 T cell receptor beta chains from one sample, sequenced in a study of blood T cell repertoires in COVID-19. Only in-frame clones appear in the TCRdb table, and some are missing; sequencing was by immunoSEQ multiplex PCR. The sample yields around 220,000 clones, about 82% seen once. Sequenced: peripheral blood. The receptors here all came from a woman older than 75 with acute or convalescent COVID-19.

The gene calls are TRBV29-1 and TRBJ2-3; 9 nucleotides align to TRBD1. Germline V gives CDR1 SQVTM, CDR2 ANQGSEA. V shed 7 bases and J 0 bases; nucleotides not matched to a gene: 2. This CDR3 contains 13 residues. The CDR3 protein is CSDGQGSTDTQYF. For the CDR3, the DNA is TGCAGCGACGGACAGGGGAGCACAGATACGCAGTATTTT.

This clone appeared a few times. The chain links TRBV15 to TRBJ2-5; D perhaps matches TRBD1 (5 bases). The V end was cut by 1 base, the J end by 3 bases, with 9 bases between. The CDR3 length is 14 residues. The germline CDR1 and CDR2 sequences are LNHNV and YYDKDF (reference sequence). The CDR3 region has the DNA TGTGCCACCAGCAGAGGACGCAGGGAAGAGACCCAGTACTTC. The encoded protein is CATSRGRREETQYF.

This clone was seen only once. The rearrangement links TRBV18 to TRBJ2-1, with TRBD2 as a possible D gene (6 bases). Per the germline V gene, CDR1 is KGHSH and CDR2 is LQKENI. Trimming removed 2 bases at V and 7 bases at J, with 15 bases between. The CDR3 has 15 amino acids. This CDR3 reads CASSPSSGVGNEQFF. DNA of the CDR3: TGTGCCAGCTCACCAAGCTCGGGAGTAGGTAATGAGCAGTTCTTC.

The chain carries TRBV18 and TRBJ2-2; no clear D. Germline V gene sequence: CDR1 KGHSH, CDR2 LQKENI. The CDR3 spans 13 residues. The V end was cut by 8 bases, the J end by 3 bases, with 10 bases between. The DNA for the CDR3 is TGTGCCAGCACCCAACGGGACACCGGGGAGCTGTTTTTT. This encodes CASTQRDTGELFF.

This clone was observed once. This chain uses TRBV5-5 with TRBJ1-2; tentatively, D is TRBD1 (5 bases). The CDR3 consists of 14 residues. V was clipped by 0 bases and J by 8 bases, with 14 bases between them. The V gene's germline CDR1 is SGHKS and CDR2 YYEKEE (reference sequence). As DNA, the CDR3 is TGTGCCAGCAGCTTGGCGACAGCCGTTCCGGGCTACACCTTC. It specifies CASSLATAVPGYTF.

In this sample, this clone turned up once. Written as DNA, the CDR3 is TGTGCCAGCAGCTTAGTGCCCGAAGGGGGTCCCGAGCAGTACTTC. This encodes CASSLVPEGGPEQYF. The chain links TRBV7-9 to TRBJ2-7; a possible D gene is TRBD1 (6 bases). CDR1 and CDR2 (germline): SEHNR, FQNEAQ (reference sequence). The CDR3 sequence is 15 residues long. V dropped 1 base and J dropped 6 bases, with 16 bases sitting between them.

V and J are TRBV18 and TRBJ1-2; no clear D. CDR1 is KGHSH and CDR2 is LQKENI in the germline V gene. This CDR3 has 11 residues. Trimming shortened V by 3 bases and J by 6 bases, and 5 bases separated the two germline ends. CDR3 region: CASSPRDGYTF. The CDR3 bases are TGTGCCAGCTCACCGAGGGATGGCTACACCTTC.

V and J are TRBV19 and TRBJ2-3; 16 bases map to TRBD2. V shed 6 bases and J 6 bases; nucleotides not matched to a gene: 3. Germline assignment: CDR1 LNHDA and CDR2 SQIVND (reference sequence). The CDR3 runs to 15 residues. The CDR3 nucleotides are TGTGCCAGTAGCCTGGGACTAGCGGGAGGGGATACGCAGTATTTT. This translates into CASSLGLAGGDTQYF.

The chain employs TRBV5-4 and TRBJ2-7, with TRBD2 matching over 9 bases. Germline CDR1 and CDR2: SGHNT and YYREEE (reference sequence). The CDR3 runs to 15 residues. V lost 4 bases, J lost 2 bases, and 7 bases stayed unmatched. CDR3 DNA: TGTGCCAGCAGCCCAAGTGCGGGGGGGACCTACGAGCAGTACTTC. Translated, it gives CASSPSAGGTYEQYF.

This clone was found a few times. The rearrangement uses TRBV27 and TRBJ1-2; 7 bases are a match to TRBD1. Germline CDR1 reads MNHEY; CDR2 reads SMNVEV (reference sequence). After removal of 5 bases from V and 7 bases from J, the junction contained 7 bases not matched to a gene. The CDR3 covers 13 residues. CDR3 DNA: TGTGCCAGCAGTCTGGACAGGTCTGGTGGCTACACCTTC. This encodes CASSLDRSGGYTF.

The V and J genes are TRBV4-1 and TRBJ1-1; D is uncertain. The CDR3 has 13 amino acids. With 0 bases removed from V and 2 bases from J, the gap between germline ends came to 4 bases. Germline CDR1 and CDR2: MGHRA and YSYEKL. CDR3 DNA: TGCGCCAGCAGCCAAGACAGAAACACTGAAGCTTTCTTT. This gives the protein CASSQDRNTEAFF.

This chain links TRBV7-2 with TRBJ2-3, with 7 bases identical to TRBD2. Germline CDR1 is SGHTA and CDR2 is FQGNSA. Trimming cost V 6 bases and J 2 bases; bases outside gene matches: 8. CDR3 length equals 15 residues. The CDR3 loop is CASRTQGGVTDTQYF. For the CDR3, the DNA is TGTGCCAGCAGAACCCAGGGAGGGGTCACAGATACGCAGTATTTT.

The V gene is TRBV30, the J gene TRBJ1-2, with D maybe TRBD1 (6 bases). Germline assignment: CDR1 GTSNPN and CDR2 SVGIG (reference sequence). The CDR3 sequence is 14 residues long. Trimming stripped 3 bases from V and 7 bases from J, with 18 bases between. The CDR3 region is CAWSIPGHPAGYTF. The CDR3 DNA is TGTGCCTGGAGCATACCGGGACACCCGGCTGGCTACACCTTC.

V usage is TRBV30 and J usage is TRBJ1-2; 9 bases fit TRBD1. The CDR3 extends over 15 amino acids. Germline CDR1 reads GTSNPN; CDR2 reads SVGIG (reference sequence). Trimming cost V 3 bases and J 2 bases; bases outside gene matches: 7. The DNA for the CDR3 is TGTGCCTGGAGGGGACAGGGAATCGCGAACTATGGCTACACCTTC. Amino acids: CAWRGQGIANYGYTF.

The chain couples TRBV20-1 to TRBJ1-3; 9 nucleotides align to TRBD1. Germline V gene sequence: CDR1 DFQATT, CDR2 SNEGSKA (reference sequence). The ends lost 3 bases at V and 1 base at J; junction bases unmatched: 7. The CDR3 consists of 16 residues. Here the CDR3 DNA reads TGCAGTGCTAGTGCTACAGGGGGCCTATCTGGAAACACCATATATTTT. This translates into CSASATGGLSGNTIYF.

This sequence joins TRBV4-1 and TRBJ2-1; tentative D call: TRBD2 (5 bases). The CDR3 loop spans 14 amino acids. Germline CDR1 and CDR2: MGHRA and YSYEKL. V was trimmed by 1 base and J by 9 bases, leaving 13 bases between them. CDR3 in DNA: TGCGCCAGCAGCCAAGTCTTATGGACTGCTGAGCAGTTCTTC. Its translation: CASSQVLWTAEQFF.

The chain links TRBV5-5 to TRBJ2-7; tentative D call: TRBD2 (5 bases). Germline CDR1 reads SGHKS; CDR2 reads YYEKEE (reference sequence). The V gene lost 0 bases and the J gene lost 4 bases, with 20 bases spanning the gap. CDR3 length equals 17 residues. This chain's CDR3 is CASSLAGEGSIQYEQYF. The DNA of the CDR3 is TGTGCCAGCAGCTTGGCCGGGGAAGGTAGTATTCAATACGAGCAGTACTTC.